The clone carrying this T cell receptor (beta chain) was seen at least ten times. As yet, its antigen is unknown. This sample was included in a study of beta chain features in type 1 diabetes. Study results and caveats: Patients with type 1 diabetes showed fewer VDJ junction insertions and more deletions.

The V segment lost 7 bases and the J segment 6 bases; nucleotides outside the gene matches: 3. This CDR3 contains 13 residues. From germline, CDR1 is SQVTM and CDR2 ANQGSEA. What was sequenced were expressed TCRB transcripts, since all of the isolated RNA had been reverse transcribed. The table came from immunoSEQ multiplex PCR; TCRdb's copy has only in-frame clones and leaves some out. This table has more than 350,000 clones, roughly 10% appearing once. Specimen: naive CD4+ T cells from blood. The chain links TRBV29-1 to TRBJ2-1; 13 bases map to TRBD2. The sequence derives from a young woman in good health. The DNA of the CDR3 is TGCAGCGAAGGGACTAGCGGGGTCAATGAGCAGTTCTTC. Its protein is CSEGTSGVNEQFF.